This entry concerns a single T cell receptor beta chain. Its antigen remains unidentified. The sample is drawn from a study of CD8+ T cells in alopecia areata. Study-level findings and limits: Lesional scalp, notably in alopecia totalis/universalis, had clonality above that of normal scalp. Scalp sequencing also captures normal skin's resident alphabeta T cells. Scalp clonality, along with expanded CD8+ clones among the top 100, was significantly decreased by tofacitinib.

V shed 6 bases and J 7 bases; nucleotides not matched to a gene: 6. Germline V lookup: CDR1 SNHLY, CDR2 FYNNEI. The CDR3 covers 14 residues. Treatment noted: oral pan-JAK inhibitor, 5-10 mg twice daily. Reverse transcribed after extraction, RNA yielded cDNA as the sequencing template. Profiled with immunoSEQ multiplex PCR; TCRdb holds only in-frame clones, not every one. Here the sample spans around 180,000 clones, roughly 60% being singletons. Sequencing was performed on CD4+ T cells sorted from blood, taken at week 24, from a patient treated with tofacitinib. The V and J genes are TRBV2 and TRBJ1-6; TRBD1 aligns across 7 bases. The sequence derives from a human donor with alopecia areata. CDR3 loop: CASRTGTVNSPLHF. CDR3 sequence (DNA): TGTGCCAGCAGGACAGGGACAGTCAATTCACCCCTCCACTTT.